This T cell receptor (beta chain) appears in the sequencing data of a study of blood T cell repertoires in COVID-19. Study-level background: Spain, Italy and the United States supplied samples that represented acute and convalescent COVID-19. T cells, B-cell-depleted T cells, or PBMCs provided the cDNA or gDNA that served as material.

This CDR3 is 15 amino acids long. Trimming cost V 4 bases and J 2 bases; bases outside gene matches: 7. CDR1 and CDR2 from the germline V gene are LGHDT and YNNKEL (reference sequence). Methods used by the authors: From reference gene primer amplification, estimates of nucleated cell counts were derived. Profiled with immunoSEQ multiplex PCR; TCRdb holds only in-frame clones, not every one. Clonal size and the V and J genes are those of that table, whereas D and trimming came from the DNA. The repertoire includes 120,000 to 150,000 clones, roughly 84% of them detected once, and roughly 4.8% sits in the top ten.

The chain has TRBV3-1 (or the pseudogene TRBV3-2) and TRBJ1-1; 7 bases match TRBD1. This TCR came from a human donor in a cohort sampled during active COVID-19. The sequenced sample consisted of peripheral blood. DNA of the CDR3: TGTGCCAGCAGCCCCCGACAGGGAGCTAACACTGAAGCTTTCTTT. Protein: CASSPRQGANTEAFF.